The 14 T cell receptor beta chains in this list originate from one sample, sequenced in a study of OX40 agonist ivuxolimab in advanced cancers. Produced via immunoSEQ multiplex PCR; TCRdb's table is partial and in-frame only. Found here are roughly 40,000 clones, about 88% of them singletons; the top ten hold approximately 12%. Specimen: CD4+ or CD8+ T cells sorted from blood, collected in a trial of the OX40 agonist ivuxolimab. These receptors all come from an adult with an advanced solid tumor such as melanoma, head and neck, liver or kidney cancer.

The CDR3 nucleotides are TGTGCCAGCAGCTTAGAGGTTGGATGGGAGGGAGAGACCCAGTACTTC. Encoded protein: CASSLEVGWEGETQYF. The rearrangement joins TRBV7-6 to TRBJ2-5; 7 bases align to TRBD2. CDR3 length equals 16 residues. The V and J ends lost 1 base and 4 bases, in that order; junction bases with no gene match: 9. Germline-derived CDR1 and CDR2 are SGHVS and FNYEAQ.

The chain joins TRBV2 to TRBJ1-5, with D hard to call. CDR1 and CDR2 (germline): SNHLY, FYNNEI. The CDR3 consists of 14 residues. V gave up 3 bases and J gave up 0 bases, with 6 bases separating them. The CDR3 protein is CASSDINSNQPQHF. The CDR3 DNA is TGTGCCAGCAGTGATATTAATAGCAATCAGCCCCAGCATTTT.

V gene TRBV4-1 combines with J gene TRBJ2-7; the D gene is possibly TRBD2 (6 bases). The germline V gene encodes CDR1 MGHRA and CDR2 YSYEKL. Trimming stripped 1 base from V and 2 bases from J, with 12 bases between. CDR3 size: 15 residues. CDR3 coding DNA: TGCGCCAGCAGCCAAGCTTTAACGGGAGCCTACGAGCAGTACTTC. Translated, it gives CASSQALTGAYEQYF.

The CDR3 DNA reads TGTGCCAGCTCACCACAAACAGGGCCAGAGACCCAGTACTTC. It specifies CASSPQTGPETQYF. The chain couples TRBV18 to TRBJ2-5; possible D gene TRBD1, 6 bases. Trimming shortened V by 1 base and J by 4 bases, and 10 bases separated the two germline ends. Germline V gives CDR1 KGHSH, CDR2 LQKENI. This CDR3 is 14 amino acids long.

The chain employs TRBV2 and TRBJ2-5; a weak D match, TRBD2 (5 bases). The CDR3 contains 14 residues. Trimming took 7 bases from V and 1 from J, leaving 13 bases between them. CDR1 and CDR2 (germline): SNHLY, FYNNEI. CDR3 in amino acids: CASNKVASQETQYF. The CDR3 DNA reads as TGTGCCAGCAACAAAGTAGCGAGCCAAGAGACCCAGTACTTC.

J is TRBJ2-5 and V is TRBV30, with 9 bases matching TRBD1. This CDR3 region has 13 residues. CDR1 and CDR2 (germline): GTSNPN, SVGIG (reference sequence). After removal of 4 bases from V and 4 bases from J, the junction contained 4 bases not matched to a gene. The CDR3 reads CAWKKQGAETQYF. The CDR3 coding sequence is TGTGCCTGGAAGAAACAGGGGGCAGAGACCCAGTACTTC. Using reference TRBV30 and TRBJ2-5 for the parts outside the CDR3, the full variable domain is SQTIHQWPATLVQPVGSPLSLECTVEGTSNPNLYWYRQAAGRGLQLLFYSVGIGQISSEVPQNLSASRPQDRQFILSSKKLLLSDSGFYLCAWKKQGAETQYFGPGTRLLVL.

The J gene is TRBJ1-4, the V gene TRBV7-2; no clear D gene. Germline V CDR1 and CDR2: SGHTA, FQGNSA. The germline V and J ends were trimmed by 1 base and 10 bases, with 13 bases remaining between them. This CDR3 has 14 amino acids. CDR3 region: CASSLGPSAGKLFF. The CDR3 DNA reads TGTGCCAGCAGCTTAGGTCCATCGGCGGGAAAACTGTTTTTT.

This clone was seen only once. V is TRBV6-1 and J is TRBJ2-5; D is uncertain. The V gene's germline CDR1 is MNHNS and CDR2 SASEGT. The CDR3 is 13 residues long. Trimming stripped 1 base from V and 5 bases from J, with 8 bases between. The CDR3 DNA reads TGTGCCAGCAGTGAAGGACCTGGTGAGACCCAGTACTTC. Its translation is CASSEGPGETQYF.

The gene calls are TRBV7-9 and TRBJ2-1; D gene unclear. Trimming removed 5 bases from V and 5 bases from J, with 19 bases in between. This CDR3 region has 16 residues. Germline V lookup: CDR1 SEHNR, CDR2 FQNEAQ (reference sequence). The CDR3 bases are TGTGCCAGCAGCCCCCGTAGGGTCGGCGGAGACAATGAGCAGTTCTTC. Protein product: CASSPRRVGGDNEQFF.

V is TRBV20-1 and J is TRBJ2-7; D not resolved. Trimming removed 8 bases from V and 0 bases from J, with 8 bases in between. The germline V gene encodes CDR1 DFQATT and CDR2 SNEGSKA (reference sequence). The length of the CDR3 is 11 residues. CDR3 in amino acids: CSRLGSYEQYF. The CDR3 DNA is TGCAGTCGATTGGGCTCCTACGAGCAGTACTTC.

This chain uses TRBV2 with TRBJ2-6, with D perhaps TRBD2 (5 bases). This CDR3 region has 13 residues. The V and J ends lost 8 bases and 4 bases respectively, with 9 bases between them. Germline CDR1 and CDR2: SNHLY and FYNNEI. CDR3 region: CASLPGGANVLTF. In DNA, the CDR3 is TGTGCCAGCCTCCCGGGGGGGGCCAACGTCCTGACTTTC.

The CDR3 loop reads CATSRDKGGYGYTF. CDR3 DNA sequence: TGTGCCACCAGCAGAGATAAGGGGGGTTATGGCTACACCTTC. The chain combines TRBV15 with TRBJ1-2, with D perhaps TRBD1 (6 bases). Germline values: CDR1 LNHNV, CDR2 YYDKDF (reference sequence). The germline V and J ends were trimmed by 0 bases and 5 bases, with 10 bases remaining between them. The CDR3 runs 14 residues.

The chain's CDR3 is CASSELGQPRYGYTF. The CDR3 nucleotides are TGTGCCAGCAGTGAATTGGGACAGCCCCGCTATGGCTACACCTTC. The genes are TRBV25-1 and TRBJ1-2, with TRBD1 identical over 7 bases. This CDR3 has 15 amino acids. Looked up from germline, CDR1 is MGHDK and CDR2 is SYGVNS. V gave up 1 base and J gave up 4 bases; unmatched junction bases: 6.

The chain joins TRBV19 to TRBJ1-5; D uncertain. From germline, CDR1 is LNHDA and CDR2 SQIVND (reference sequence). The germline V and J ends were trimmed by 5 bases and 9 bases, with 14 bases remaining between them. CDR3 size: 13 residues. The CDR3 nucleotides read TGTGCCAGTAGTTCCGACCGGGCATCGCCCCAGCATTTT. The encoded protein is CASSSDRASPQHF.